The 9 T cell receptor beta chains below come from one sample, sequenced in a study of vaccination and CD4 T cells after COVID-19. Treatment: roughly ten-day PBMC culture with coronavirus spike peptide pools or control peptides (ViraFEST assay). Once obtained from cultured CD4+ T cells, the DNA was sequenced using the Oncomine TCR Beta short-read assay. TCRdb recomputed calls from the PCR reads with MiXCR, one row per CDR3 protein. The sample lists approximately 11,000 distinct CDR3 sequences; 32% were seen once. No cognate antigen is known for these TCRs. The specimen comprised CD4+ T cells from blood, cultured in vitro, sampled after SARS-CoV-2 vaccination. Receptors originate from a human donor who had recovered from COVID-19.

The V gene is TRBV20-1, the J gene TRBJ1-6; D unresolved. The CDR3 consists of 14 residues. Trimming stripped 6 bases from V and 3 bases from J, with 12 bases between. In germline, CDR1 is DFQATT, CDR2 SNEGSKA (reference sequence). The CDR3 protein is CSAVQRFYNSPLHF. The CDR3 DNA reads as TGCAGTGCAGTTCAGAGATTCTATAATTCACCCCTCCACTTT.

Concerning this clonotype: The junction shows a germline mismatch at one end, possibly a read error. The chain carries TRBV28 and TRBJ1-1; 7 bases match TRBD1. The CDR3 spans 15 residues. Germline V lookup: CDR1 MDHEN, CDR2 SYDVKM. CDR3 loop: CASLGQPLANTEAFF. The CDR3 region has the DNA TGCGCCAGCCTGGGACAGCCCCTGGCGAACACTGAAGCTTTCTTT.

The CDR3 nucleotides read TGTGCCAGCAGCCGCACCTGGGATTTGGGGGCCAACGTCCTGACTTTC. This encodes CASSRTWDLGANVLTF. V usage is TRBV6-1 and J usage is TRBJ2-6; D gene uncertain. The V gene's germline CDR1 is MNHNS and CDR2 SASEGT. The CDR3 length is 16 residues. V lost 6 bases to trimming and J lost 4 bases, with 16 bases between them.

The chain recombines TRBV20-1 with TRBJ1-4; 8 bases are shared with TRBD1. V lost 6 bases to trimming and J lost 6 bases; unmatched junction nucleotides: 9. The CDR3 totals 14 residues. The V gene's germline CDR1 is DFQATT and CDR2 SNEGSKA (reference sequence). The CDR3 sequence: CSAPDRARDEKLFF. The CDR3 coding sequence is TGCAGTGCGCCGGACAGGGCTAGGGATGAAAAACTGTTTTTT.

The chain uses TRBV4-1 and TRBJ2-1; D gene uncertain. The V and J ends lost 1 base and 0 bases respectively, with 10 bases between them. The germline V gene encodes CDR1 MGHRA and CDR2 YSYEKL. The CDR3 length is 16 residues. CDR3 in DNA: TGCGCCAGCAGCCAAGTAGAACGGAGCTCCTACAATGAGCAGTTCTTC. Translation: CASSQVERSSYNEQFF.

The chain uses TRBV6-2 or TRBV6-3 and TRBJ2-5; 11 bases are a match to TRBD2. J was trimmed by 5 bases and V by 6 bases; bases with no gene match: 17. Germline V CDR1 and CDR2: MNHEY, SVGEGT. The CDR3 has 18 residues. CDR3 sequence: CASRPHPKKGLAVETQYF. In nucleotides, the CDR3 is TGTGCCAGCAGACCTCACCCCAAGAAGGGACTAGCGGTGGAGACCCAGTACTTC.

This clonotype was counted only a few times. The J gene is TRBJ1-1, the V gene TRBV7-9; a weak D match, TRBD1 (5 bases). With 6 bases removed from V and 4 bases from J, the gap between germline ends came to 15 bases. The CDR3 has 14 amino acids. The V gene's germline CDR1 is SEHNR and CDR2 FQNEAQ (reference sequence). In nucleotides, the CDR3 is TGTGCCAGCAGGGTAGACAGAATCGGCACTGAAGCTTTCTTT. This codes for CASRVDRIGTEAFF.

The V call is TRBV11-3, the J call TRBJ1-5; D may be TRBD1 (5 bases). The CDR3 runs to 13 residues. Per the germline V gene, CDR1 is SGHNT and CDR2 is YENEEA. Trimming took off 7 bases at V and 6 bases at J, with 13 bases between the two ends. Written as DNA, the CDR3 is TGTGCCAGCACCTCCGTGGGGGGTCAGCCCCAGCATTTT. This gives the protein CASTSVGGQPQHF.

This sequence joins TRBV27 and TRBJ2-6; D ambiguous. Germline V gene data show CDR1 as MNHEY and CDR2 as SMNVEV (reference sequence). V lost 6 bases and J 1 base, leaving 4 bases between the germline ends. This CDR3 is 13 amino acids long. DNA of the CDR3: TGTGCCAGCAGAGGATCTGGGGCCAACGTCCTGACTTTC. Amino acid sequence: CASRGSGANVLTF.